The 20 T cell receptor beta chains given below trace back to one sample, sequenced in a study of T cell responses to AZD1222 COVID-19 vaccine. Method: immunoSEQ multiplex PCR; TCRdb's copy keeps in-frame clones and lacks some. This sample has 110,000 to 150,000 clones; about 89% occur once, and the top ten carry around 5%. The source was peripheral blood, collected on day 0 of AZD1222 vaccination. The receptors originated from an adult in good health.

This clone was counted a few times. The chain couples TRBV13 to TRBJ1-1; D unresolved. V lost 3 bases and J lost 3, with 17 bases in between. This CDR3 comprises 16 residues. The germline CDR1 and CDR2 sequences are PRHDT and FYEKMQ (reference sequence). CDR3 sequence: CASSLKPAAGYTEAFF. CDR3 in DNA: TGTGCCAGCAGCTTGAAACCGGCGGCCGGGTACACTGAAGCTTTCTTT.

The chain is built from TRBV29-1 and TRBJ2-1; no reliable D call. There are 11 residues in the CDR3. Per the germline V gene, CDR1 is SQVTM and CDR2 is ANQGSEA. The V end was cut by 6 bases, the J end by 4 bases, with 7 bases between. CDR3 sequence: CSVAGYNEQFF. DNA of the CDR3: TGCAGCGTCGCCGGTTACAATGAGCAGTTCTTC.

The chain joins TRBV7-9 to TRBJ2-1; TRBD2 aligns across 14 bases. Unmatched junction bases numbered 12, after V lost 7 bases and J lost 7 bases. CDR3 size: 17 residues. Germline-derived CDR1 and CDR2 are SEHNR and FQNEAQ (reference sequence). CDR3: CASTLGPGTSGSNEQFF. In nucleotides, the CDR3 is TGTGCCAGCACCTTGGGACCCGGGACTAGCGGGAGTAATGAGCAGTTCTTC.

J is TRBJ2-2 and V is TRBV6-6, with D possibly TRBD2 on 6 matching bases. Trimming removed 4 bases from V and 4 bases from J, with 13 bases in between. Per germline, CDR1 MNHNY and CDR2 SVGAGI (reference sequence). The CDR3 loop spans 15 amino acids. The CDR3 coding sequence is TGTGCCAGCAGTTCCCGGGGGAGATCCACCGGGGAGCTGTTTTTT. This translates into CASSSRGRSTGELFF.

The chain combines TRBV2 with TRBJ1-2, with D unclear. Germline loops: CDR1 SNHLY, CDR2 FYNNEI. Trimming removed 8 bases at V and 5 bases at J, with 21 bases between. This CDR3 region has 15 residues. CDR3 in amino acids: CASFQAFEVRYGYTF. Here the CDR3 DNA reads TGTGCCAGCTTTCAGGCGTTCGAGGTTCGATATGGCTACACCTTC.

V usage is TRBV5-1 and J usage is TRBJ2-7, with 9 bases lining up with TRBD1. The CDR3 spans 14 residues. Trimming at V came to 0 bases and at J to 5 bases, leaving 3 bases not matched to a gene. The germline gives CDR1 SGHRS, CDR2 YFSETQ. The CDR3 reads CASSLGQGVDEQYF. Written as DNA, the CDR3 is TGCGCCAGCAGCTTGGGACAGGGGGTGGACGAGCAGTACTTC. The complete variable domain, with remaining parts taken from reference TRBV5-1 and TRBJ2-7, reads KAGVTQTPRYLIKTRGQQVTLSCSPISGHRSVSWYQQTPGQGLQFLFEYFSETQRNKGNFPGRFSGRQFSNSRSEMNVSTLELGDSALYLCASSLGQGVDEQYFGPGTRLTVT.

CDR3 amino acids: CASSRINGNTIYF. CDR3 bases: TGTGCCAGCAGCCGTATTAATGGAAACACCATATATTTT. The rearrangement uses TRBV3-1 (or the pseudogene TRBV3-2) and TRBJ1-3; D not resolved. The length of the CDR3 is 13 residues. CDR1 is LGHDT, CDR2 YNNKEL, per germline (reference sequence). Between the trimmed V and J ends, which lost 4 bases and 3 bases, there was a span of 7 bases.

The chain couples TRBV14 to TRBJ1-2, with TRBD1 identical over 7 bases. After removal of 5 bases from V and 4 bases from J, the junction contained 13 bases not matched to a gene. The CDR3 loop spans 16 amino acids. From germline, CDR1 is SGHDN and CDR2 FVKESK. The chain's CDR3 is CASSKVRAGGLYGYTF. The CDR3 DNA sequence: TGTGCCAGCAGCAAAGTTAGGGCAGGGGGTCTCTATGGCTACACCTTC.

This chain links TRBV7-4 with TRBJ1-5; 8 positions agree with TRBD1. Germline-derived CDR1 and CDR2 are SGHVT and SQSDAQ. The CDR3 contains 16 residues. V lost 3 bases and J lost 2; bases outside the gene matches: 6. The chain's CDR3 is CASSFGQGVGNQPQHF. As DNA, the CDR3 is TGTGCCAGCAGCTTTGGACAGGGAGTAGGCAATCAGCCCCAGCATTTT.

This chain links TRBV4-2 with TRBJ2-3; 12 bases match TRBD2. Germline V lookup: CDR1 LGHNA, CDR2 YNFKEQ. V dropped 2 bases and J dropped 6; count of bases not matched to a gene: 6. The length of the CDR3 is 16 residues. The CDR3 loop reads CASSQQSSGGVDTQYF. DNA for the CDR3: TGTGCCAGCAGCCAACAGTCTAGCGGGGGGGTGGATACGCAGTATTTT.

V and J are TRBV6-5 and TRBJ2-2, with D possibly being TRBD1 (6 bases). V dropped 2 bases and J dropped 5 bases, with 9 bases sitting between them. Germline CDR1 MNHEY, CDR2 SVGAGI. The CDR3 runs to 14 residues. This CDR3 reads CASSYGGGTGELFF. CDR3 in DNA: TGTGCCAGCAGTTACGGGGGCGGGACCGGGGAGCTGTTTTTT.

The table lists this clone with a few counts. V usage is TRBV11-2 and J usage is TRBJ2-1; a possible D gene is TRBD1 (5 bases). Germline-derived CDR1 and CDR2 are SGHAT and FQNNGV. The CDR3 is 16 residues long. Trimming took off 0 bases at V and 3 bases at J, with 12 bases between the two ends. The CDR3 DNA sequence: TGTGCCAGCAGCTTAGATTTAGGGGATTTCTACAATGAGCAGTTCTTC. This gives the protein CASSLDLGDFYNEQFF.

The J gene is TRBJ1-6, the V gene TRBV15; 9 bases are a match to TRBD1. V was pared by 0 bases and J by 7 bases, with 4 bases of the junction left unmatched. Germline values: CDR1 LNHNV, CDR2 YYDKDF (reference sequence). The CDR3 runs 16 residues. The CDR3 loop is CATSRDIDRGNSPLHF. As DNA, the CDR3 is TGTGCCACCAGCAGAGATATAGACAGGGGGAATTCACCCCTCCACTTT.

The chain recombines TRBV30 with TRBJ2-3, with D possibly matching TRBD1 (5 bases). Germline CDR1 GTSNPN, CDR2 SVGIG (reference sequence). V was pared by 2 bases and J by 2 bases, with 11 bases between. CDR3 length: 14 amino acids. This chain's CDR3 is CAWSRGPNTDTQYF. DNA for the CDR3: TGTGCCTGGAGTAGGGGCCCGAACACAGATACGCAGTATTTT.

The chain carries TRBV5-1 and TRBJ2-7; either TRBD1 or TRBD2 may fit D (5 bases each). There are 13 residues in the CDR3. Germline-derived CDR1 and CDR2 are SGHRS and YFSETQ. V dropped 0 bases and J dropped 5 bases, with 9 bases sitting between them. CDR3 residues: CASSLAGTDEQYF. The CDR3 bases are TGCGCCAGCAGCTTGGCCGGGACCGACGAGCAGTACTTC.

V is TRBV28 and J is TRBJ2-3; D not resolved. The V end lost 8 bases, the J end lost 6 bases, and 9 bases lay between the germline ends. CDR3 length: 11 amino acids. Germline values: CDR1 MDHEN, CDR2 SYDVKM. The CDR3 reads CASSLIDTQYF. For the CDR3, the DNA is TGTGCCAGCTCCCTCATCGATACGCAGTATTTT.

V usage is TRBV29-1 and J usage is TRBJ1-2, with a weak D call TRBD1 (5 bases). The CDR3 length is 15 residues. In germline, CDR1 is SQVTM, CDR2 ANQGSEA. Trimming removed 3 bases from V and 4 bases from J, with 18 bases in between. DNA of the CDR3: TGCAGCGTTGACCTGGGGCGTCCCCTGGGCTATGGCTACACCTTC. Its translation: CSVDLGRPLGYGYTF.

The J gene is TRBJ2-1, the V gene TRBV5-4; 9 bases align to TRBD2. Germline CDR1 SGHNT, CDR2 YYREEE (reference sequence). V shed 3 bases and J 5 bases; nucleotides not matched to a gene: 15. This CDR3 has 18 residues. The CDR3: CASSSSLAGRGPDNEQFF. In nucleotides, the CDR3 is TGTGCCAGCAGCTCCAGTCTAGCGGGAAGGGGTCCGGACAATGAGCAGTTCTTC.

This clone was seen just once. This rearrangement joins TRBV6-5 to TRBJ1-2, with D possibly TRBD1 on 5 matching bases. Germline assignment: CDR1 MNHEY and CDR2 SVGAGI. Trimming took 10 bases from V and 0 from J, leaving 18 bases between them. The CDR3 length is 15 residues. This chain's CDR3 is CATLLGTAANYGYTF. The CDR3 DNA reads TGTGCCACCCTCCTCGGGACGGCAGCTAACTATGGCTACACCTTC.

Only one count was recorded for this clone. V is TRBV29-1 and J is TRBJ1-2, with D unresolved. Trimming removed 4 bases at V and 2 bases at J, with 8 bases between. CDR3 length: 12 residues. CDR1 SQVTM and CDR2 ANQGSEA come from the germline V gene. As DNA, the CDR3 is TGCAGCGTTGTACCCTCGAACTATGGCTACACCTTC. Its translation: CSVVPSNYGYTF.